The rows below give T cell receptor beta chains drawn from one sample of a study of blood T cells in healthy people across ages. Each CDR3 protein gets one entry after TCRdb re-called the 5' RACE reads with MiXCR. The data show fewer than 700,000 distinct CDR3 sequences, with around 38% seen just once and around 32% held by the top ten. Sequenced sample: blood. Source of these receptors: an elderly man in good health. CDR3s include the opening cysteine and the closing phenylalanine or tryptophan. Each record gives: V gene, D gene, J gene, clone size, CDR3 protein, CDR3 DNA. The D gene is left open where the match is weak. Expanded clones get a size class; other rows say once, few or many, or leave the size out.

>TRBV20-1|TRBD1|TRBJ2-3|.
CSARDGRRQGARRTDTQYF
TGCAGTGCTAGAGATGGACGTCGACAGGGGGCAAGGCGCACAGATACGCAGTATTTT
>TRBV4-1|TRBD2|TRBJ2-5|few
CASSQELGGGPLINEQYF
TGCGCCAGCAGCCAAGAACTTGGCGGGGGGCCCTTAATCAATGAGCAGTACTTC
>TRBV6-2/TRBV6-3|TRBD2|TRBJ2-1|.
CASSYSSGSRNEQFF
TGTGCCAGCAGTTATTCCAGCGGGAGTCGTAATGAGCAGTTCTTC
>TRBV7-9|.|TRBJ1-4|.
CASSFGVNEKLFF
TGTGCCAGCAGCTTCGGAGTTAATGAAAAACTGTTTTTT
>TRBV7-2|.|TRBJ1-2|.
CASSQRWVYGYTF
TGTGCCAGCAGCCAGCGGTGGGTCTATGGCTACACCTTC
>TRBV12-3/TRBV12-4|TRBD1|TRBJ2-7|.
CASSQLPGQADEQYF
TGTGCCAGCAGTCAGTTACCGGGACAGGCTGACGAGCAGTACTTC
>TRBV7-7|.|TRBJ2-1|.
CASSLMTGEGQFF
TGTGCCAGCAGCTTAATGACAGGGGAGGGGCAGTTCTTC
>TRBV7-8|TRBD2|TRBJ2-1|many
CASKPKGLAEINEQFF
TGTGCCAGCAAACCGAAAGGACTAGCGGAAATCAATGAGCAGTTCTTC
>TRBV5-5|.|TRBJ2-5|.
CASSLRVFIEQYF
TGTGCCAGCAGCTTGAGGGTATTTATTGAGCAGTACTTC
>TRBV5-1|TRBD1|TRBJ2-7|few
CASSFLGQGAEQYF
TGCGCCAGCAGCTTCCTCGGACAGGGGGCCGAGCAGTACTTC
>TRBV7-2|TRBD1|TRBJ2-2|.
CASSQGQGATGDLFF
TGTGCCAGCAGCCAGGGACAGGGGGCCACCGGGGATCTGTTTTTT
>TRBV12-3/TRBV12-4|.|TRBJ2-3|.
CASSLAVGAQSTDTQYF
TGTGCCAGCAGTTTAGCAGTCGGGGCCCAGAGCACAGATACGCAGTATTTT
>TRBV24-1|.|TRBJ2-3|.
CAPSDRYGGQGLFTDTQYF
TGTGCCCCCAGTGACCGTTATGGGGGGCAGGGCCTTTTCACAGATACGCAGTATTTT
>TRBV25-1|.|TRBJ1-1|.
CASSDQSMNTEAFF
TGTGCCAGCAGTGATCAGTCCATGAACACTGAAGCTTTCTTT
>TRBV24-1|TRBD1|TRBJ2-3|.
CATSDLGGQDFTDTQYF
TGTGCCACCAGTGATTTGGGGGGACAGGACTTCACAGATACGCAGTATTTT
>TRBV7-8|TRBD2|TRBJ2-5|.
CASSLTGTSVETQYF
TGTGCCAGCAGCTTGACCGGGACTAGCGTGGAGACCCAGTACTTC
>TRBV7-2|TRBD1|TRBJ2-7|.
CASSPDRGQNQPQYF
TGTGCCAGCAGCCCCGACAGGGGGCAAAATCAGCCCCAGTACTTC
>TRBV5-1|TRBD1|TRBJ2-1|.
CASRDGTGGEQFF
TGCGCCAGCAGAGACGGGACAGGGGGTGAGCAGTTCTTC
>TRBV29-1|TRBD1|TRBJ2-3|.
CSVERTGGGTDTRYF
TGCAGCGTTGAACGGACAGGGGGCGGGACAGATACGCGGTATTTT
>TRBV4-1|.|TRBJ1-2|many
CASSLSPLGSYGYTF
TGCGCCAGCAGCCTTTCCCCCCTGGGCAGCTATGGCTACACCTTC
>TRBV7-9|.|TRBJ2-6|many
CASSQSGDVLTF
TGTGCCAGCAGCCAGAGTGGGGACGTCCTGACTTTC
>TRBV6-6|.|TRBJ1-2|few
CASNVGLGGYTF
TGTGCCAGCAATGTAGGTTTGGGTGGCTACACCTTC
>TRBV6-2/TRBV6-3|.|TRBJ2-5|few
CASGDTQETQYF
TGTGCCAGCGGGGACACACAAGAGACCCAGTACTTC
>TRBV6-2/TRBV6-3|.|TRBJ2-5|.
CASTLDSRKTQYF
TGTGCCAGCACCTTGGACAGTCGGAAGACCCAGTACTTC
>TRBV15|.|TRBJ1-4|once
CATSFTTGAEKLFF
TGTGCCACCAGCTTCACAACCGGGGCCGAAAAACTGTTTTTT
>TRBV5-1|TRBD2|TRBJ2-3|few
CASSPEREADTDTQYF
TGCGCCAGCAGCCCGGAGCGGGAGGCGGATACAGATACGCAGTATTTT
>TRBV20-1|TRBD1|TRBJ1-6|few
CSARRSGTDNSPLHF
TGCAGTGCTAGACGGAGCGGGACAGATAATTCACCCCTCCACTTT
>TRBV5-1|TRBD1|TRBJ1-1|.
CASSVGQDTEAFF
TGCGCCAGCAGCGTGGGACAGGACACTGAAGCTTTCTTT
>TRBV20-1|.|TRBJ2-1|.
CSARDPGTLYNEQFF
TGCAGTGCTAGAGATCCCGGGACCCTTTACAATGAGCAGTTCTTC
>TRBV28|.|TRBJ2-1|.
CASSVGIRQGEQFF
TGTGCCAGCAGTGTAGGCATACGGCAGGGTGAGCAGTTCTTC
>TRBV20-1|TRBD2|TRBJ2-1|.
CSASLTGLAGEYYNEQFF
TGCAGTGCTAGTCTTACGGGGCTAGCGGGGGAGTACTACAATGAGCAGTTCTTC
>TRBV5-1|TRBD1|TRBJ2-5|many
CASSFQGDQETQYF
TGCGCCAGCAGCTTCCAGGGGGACCAAGAGACCCAGTACTTC
>TRBV18|TRBD2|TRBJ2-1|few
CASSPRNGLAGNGQFF
TGTGCCAGCTCACCACGCAATGGGCTAGCGGGGAACGGGCAGTTCTTC
>TRBV29-1|TRBD1|TRBJ1-6|.
CSIGQGGNSPLHF
TGCAGCATAGGACAGGGAGGAAATTCACCCCTCCACTTT
>TRBV6-5|TRBD2|TRBJ2-3|few
CASSYGSSGRADPQYF
TGTGCCAGCAGTTACGGTAGTAGCGGGAGGGCCGACCCGCAGTATTTT
>TRBV20-1|.|TRBJ2-3|.
CSAARVTDTQYF
TGCAGTGCGGCGCGGGTCACAGATACGCAGTATTTT
>TRBV7-2|TRBD2|TRBJ2-1|once
CASSSRLAGGRETQFF
TGTGCCAGCAGCTCCCGCCTAGCGGGGGGGCGCGAGACCCAGTTCTTC
>TRBV4-3|.|TRBJ1-2|few
CASSQVSTGNYGYTF
TGCGCCAGCAGCCAAGTTTCTACAGGGAACTATGGCTACACCTTC
>TRBV4-1|TRBD1|TRBJ2-1|.
CASSQGTGGYNEQFF
TGCGCCAGCAGCCAAGGGACAGGGGGGTACAATGAGCAGTTCTTC
>TRBV7-2|.|TRBJ2-5|few
CASSFAGLAQETQYF
TGTGCCAGCAGCTTCGCCGGGCTTGCACAGGAGACCCAGTACTTC
>TRBV6-5|.|TRBJ1-2|few
CASSPRGANYGYTF
TGTGCCAGCAGTCCGCGCGGAGCTAACTATGGCTACACCTTC
>TRBV4-2|TRBD2|TRBJ2-6|few
CASSQERLAGGRSSGANVLTF
TGTGCCAGCAGCCAAGAGAGGTTAGCGGGGGGGCGGAGCTCTGGGGCCAACGTCCTGACTTTC
>TRBV4-1|TRBD2|TRBJ2-7|.
CASSLRMTSGFSYEQYF
TGCGCCAGCAGCCTAAGGATGACTAGCGGGTTCTCCTACGAGCAGTACTTC